This T cell receptor (beta chain) was sequenced for a study of Ad26.COV2.S vaccination and SARS-CoV-2 variants. On the study more broadly: The authors gave Ad26.COV2.S intramuscularly, either once or twice 56 days apart.

Overall study results and limits: With respect to non-spike TCR breadth, vaccine and placebo recipients were similar. The TCR breadth and depth analyses may have produced an underestimate of total T cell responses.

A word on this clone: Its antigen is not identified.

Treatment defined: 15 to 20 received Ad26.COV2.S at low or high dose, single or two shots; a few received placebo; per-sample allocation not given. Specimen acquisition occurred on day 63 following the initial vaccine or placebo injection. V was trimmed by 0 bases and J by 0 bases, leaving 8 bases between them. Germline CDR1 is LGHNA and CDR2 is YSLEER. The CDR3 consists of 16 residues. Profiled with immunoSEQ multiplex PCR; TCRdb holds only in-frame clones, not every one. The sample carries about 470,000 clones, about nine tenths recorded once. Source: peripheral blood, taken in a trial of Ad26.COV2.S vaccine versus placebo. The chain carries TRBV4-3 and TRBJ1-4, with no clear D. The source is a person aged 18 to 65 who received the Ad26.COV2.S COVID-19 vaccine or a placebo. The DNA for the CDR3 is TGCGCCAGCAGCCAAGATCTTCCTTCAACTAATGAAAAACTGTTTTTT. It yields the protein CASSQDLPSTNEKLFF.